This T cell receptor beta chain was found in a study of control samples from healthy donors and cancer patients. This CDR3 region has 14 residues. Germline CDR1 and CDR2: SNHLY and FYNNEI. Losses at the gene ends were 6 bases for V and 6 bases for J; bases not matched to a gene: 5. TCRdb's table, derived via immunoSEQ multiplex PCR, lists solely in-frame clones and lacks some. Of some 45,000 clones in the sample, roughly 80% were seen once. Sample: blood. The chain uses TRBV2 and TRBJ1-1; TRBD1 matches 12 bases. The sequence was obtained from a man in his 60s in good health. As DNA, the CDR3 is TGTGCCAGCAGAAGGGGACAGGGGGCTTCTGAAGCTTTCTTT. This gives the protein CASRRGQGASEAFF.